Listed here are 22 T cell receptor beta chains from one sample, sequenced in a study of control samples from healthy donors and cancer patients. Sequencing was performed with immunoSEQ multiplex PCR; in TCRdb, only in-frame clones are kept and a portion is missing. The table lists about 120,000 clones, around 89% of them singletons. The sample consisted of PBMCs. Source of these receptors: a woman aged 45 to 65 with colorectal cancer.

This clone was recorded at least ten times. CDR3 in amino acids: CASSAGGSTDTQYF. CDR3 nucleotides: TGTGCCAGCAGTGCGGGGGGTAGCACAGATACGCAGTATTTT. The V and J genes are TRBV6-4 and TRBJ2-3; 7 positions match TRBD2. The ends lost 4 bases at V and 0 bases at J; junction bases unmatched: 1. The germline gives CDR1 MRHNA, CDR2 SNTAGT. This CDR3 is built from 14 residues.

V usage is TRBV6-5 and J usage is TRBJ2-2; 9 bases align to TRBD2. CDR1 and CDR2 from the germline V gene are MNHEY and SVGAGI. V lost 6 bases, J lost 6 bases, and 8 bases stayed unmatched. This CDR3 has 15 residues. CDR3 region: CASRRSGRLSGELFF. The CDR3 DNA follows: TGTGCCAGCAGACGGAGCGGGAGGCTGTCCGGGGAGCTGTTTTTT.

This clone has just a few counts. The rearrangement uses TRBV7-8 and TRBJ1-2, with 10 bases that match TRBD1. Germline V gene data show CDR1 as SGHVS and CDR2 as FQNEAQ. The CDR3 sequence is 16 residues long. V lost 5 bases, J lost 4 bases, and 10 bases stayed unmatched. For the CDR3, the DNA is TGTGCCAGCAGCACCCGGACAGGGGGAGAGGGCTATGGCTACACCTTC. Translated, it gives CASSTRTGGEGYGYTF.

The rearrangement links TRBV4-2 to TRBJ1-2; tentatively, D is TRBD1 (5 bases). The CDR3 runs to 13 residues. CDR1 and CDR2 from the germline V gene are LGHNA and YNFKEQ. Trimming pared 2 bases from V and 7 bases from J, leaving 11 bases between. CDR3 protein: CASSQIGTSGYTF. The CDR3 nucleotides are TGTGCCAGCAGCCAAATTGGGACGAGTGGCTACACCTTC.

J is TRBJ2-1 and V is TRBV7-3; 7 bases map to TRBD1. V trimming: 5 bases; J trimming: 2 bases; junction bases outside the gene matches: 9. Germline-derived CDR1 and CDR2 are SGHTA and FQGTGA. This CDR3 region has 16 residues. CDR3 bases: TGTGCCAGCAGCAAAATTTCTACAGGGGCCTACAATGAGCAGTTCTTC. It codes for CASSKISTGAYNEQFF.

V and J are TRBV28 and TRBJ2-7, with 7 bases lining up with TRBD2. V gave up 4 bases and J gave up 2 bases; unmatched junction bases: 5. CDR1 is MDHEN and CDR2 is SYDVKM in the germline V gene. This CDR3 comprises 14 residues. For the CDR3, the DNA is TGTGCCAGCAGTTGGACGGGAGGTCCCTACGAGCAGTACTTC. Translation: CASSWTGGPYEQYF. The full variable domain, rest sourced from reference TRBV28 and TRBJ2-7, is DVKVTQSSRYLVKRTGEKVFLECVQDMDHENMFWYRQDPGLGLRLIYFSYDVKMKEKGDIPEGYSVSREKKERFSLILESASTNQTSMYLCASSWTGGPYEQYFGPGTRLTVT.

The chain employs TRBV3-1 (or the pseudogene TRBV3-2) and TRBJ1-2, with D possibly TRBD1 on 5 matching bases. V lost 5 bases, J lost 8 bases, and 12 bases lay in between. CDR3 length equals 12 residues. Per the germline V gene, CDR1 is LGHDT and CDR2 is YNNKEL (reference sequence). CDR3 in amino acids: CASSGAWQGYTF. DNA for the CDR3: TGTGCCAGCAGCGGGGCCTGGCAAGGCTACACCTTC.

The chain links TRBV6-2 or TRBV6-3 to TRBJ2-2; TRBD1 aligns across 9 bases. The trim removed 5 bases at V and 6 bases at J, leaving 7 bases unmatched. Germline CDR1 is MNHEY and CDR2 is SVGEGT. CDR3 length: 15 amino acids. CDR3 in amino acids: CASSLRDRDAGELFF. In DNA form, the CDR3 reads TGTGCCAGCAGTCTCCGGGACAGGGACGCCGGGGAGCTGTTTTTT.

This chain links TRBV6-5 with TRBJ2-7; D might be TRBD1 (5 bases). V lost 4 bases to trimming and J lost 1 base, with 14 bases between them. From germline, CDR1 is MNHEY and CDR2 SVGAGI. The CDR3 extends over 15 amino acids. CDR3 bases: TGTGCCAGCAGTTCCCTTCGACAGTCTTCCTACGAGCAGTACTTC. Amino acid sequence: CASSSLRQSSYEQYF.

CDR3 DNA sequence: TGTGCCAGCAGCTCCCGGACTAGCGGGGTCTACAATGAGCAGTTCTTC. Encoded protein: CASSSRTSGVYNEQFF. V is TRBV11-3 and J is TRBJ2-1; 12 positions agree with TRBD2. CDR3 length: 16 residues. V dropped 4 bases and J dropped 3; count of bases not matched to a gene: 4. Germline V gene lookup returns CDR1 SGHNT and CDR2 YENEEA.

The V and J genes are TRBV6-1 and TRBJ2-7; D possibly corresponds to TRBD2 (5 bases). The CDR3 consists of 15 residues. The germline CDR1 and CDR2 sequences are MNHNS and SASEGT. V lost 3 bases to trimming and J lost 4 bases, with 16 bases between them. The chain's CDR3 is CASSESLAIEYEQYF. The CDR3 coding sequence is TGTGCCAGCAGTGAGTCCCTAGCAATAGAATACGAGCAGTACTTC.

The V call is TRBV7-9, the J call TRBJ1-1, with TRBD1 as a possible D gene (5 bases). The germline V gene encodes CDR1 SEHNR and CDR2 FQNEAQ (reference sequence). Deletions cut 5 bases from V and 6 bases from J, with 13 bases between. The CDR3 spans 13 residues. CDR3 DNA sequence: TGTGCCAGCAGCCTGCCGTTGGGGGCTGAAGCTTTCTTT. Protein sequence: CASSLPLGAEAFF.

V is TRBV18 and J is TRBJ1-1, with a tentative D call TRBD1 (6 bases). This CDR3 comprises 16 residues. V lost 2 bases and J lost 0, with 13 bases in between. Per germline, CDR1 KGHSH and CDR2 LQKENI. In DNA, the CDR3 is TGTGCCAGCTCACCAATGAACAGGGATCTGAACACTGAAGCTTTCTTT. Protein product: CASSPMNRDLNTEAFF.

V gene TRBV18 combines with J gene TRBJ2-2; D call uncertain. CDR3 length: 14 residues. The germline V gene encodes CDR1 KGHSH and CDR2 LQKENI. V shed 5 bases and J shed 1 base, with 8 bases lying between them. The CDR3 sequence: CASSRERNTGELFF. In DNA, the CDR3 is TGTGCCAGCTCAAGAGAAAGGAACACCGGGGAGCTGTTTTTT.

This clone was counted once. The rearrangement joins TRBV5-1 to TRBJ1-3, with a tentative D call TRBD1 (6 bases). CDR1 is SGHRS, CDR2 YFSETQ, per germline. V shed 0 bases and J shed 0 bases, with 16 bases lying between them. The CDR3 is made up of 18 amino acids. CDR3 sequence (DNA): TGCGCCAGCAGCTTGGAAATCGGGGGCGCCAGCTCTGGAAACACCATATATTTT. It encodes CASSLEIGGASSGNTIYF.

The chain uses TRBV3-1 (or the pseudogene TRBV3-2) and TRBJ2-1, with D uncertain. V lost 5 bases and J 7 bases, leaving 6 bases between the germline ends. The CDR3 is 11 residues long. CDR1 and CDR2 from the germline V gene are LGHDT and YNNKEL (reference sequence). The CDR3 nucleotides read TGTGCCAGCAGCTGGGCGAATGAGCAGTTCTTC. Residues: CASSWANEQFF.

The genes are TRBV9 and TRBJ2-3; D is ambiguous. V was trimmed by 0 bases and J by 2 bases, leaving 10 bases between them. The CDR3 has 15 amino acids. Germline values: CDR1 SGDLS, CDR2 YYNGEE. The DNA for the CDR3 is TGTGCCAGCAGCGTAGGTCTGGAACTCACAGATACGCAGTATTTT. Protein sequence: CASSVGLELTDTQYF.

V gene TRBV11-2 combines with J gene TRBJ1-5; possibly TRBD1 for D (6 bases). The germline CDR1 and CDR2 sequences are SGHAT and FQNNGV. V was trimmed by 1 base and J by 6 bases, leaving 13 bases between them. The length of the CDR3 is 15 residues. The CDR3 loop reads CASSLGGTGRQPQHF. The CDR3 DNA is TGTGCCAGCAGCTTAGGTGGAACAGGGCGTCAGCCCCAGCATTTT.

The rearrangement uses TRBV2 and TRBJ2-7; 7 bases fit TRBD1. This CDR3 is 14 amino acids long. After removal of 7 bases from V and 1 base from J, the junction contained 7 bases not matched to a gene. Looked up from germline, CDR1 is SNHLY and CDR2 is FYNNEI. CDR3 nucleotides: TGTGCCAGCAAACTAGACAGGGCTTCCTACGAGCAGTACTTC. Translation: CASKLDRASYEQYF.

This rearrangement joins TRBV9 to TRBJ1-3; a weak D match, TRBD1 (6 bases). V was shortened by 3 bases and J by 0 bases, with 25 bases between the two germline ends. In germline, CDR1 is SGDLS, CDR2 YYNGEE. The CDR3 is 20 residues long. In nucleotides, the CDR3 is TGTGCCAGCAGCGGCGAACCGGGGTCCGGGACAACGTCCTCTGGAAACACCATATATTTT. Its protein is CASSGEPGSGTTSSGNTIYF.

This rearrangement joins TRBV11-2 to TRBJ1-4; D not resolved. The CDR3 covers 13 residues. Trimming took 2 bases from V and 8 from J, leaving 9 bases between them. The germline V gene has CDR1 SGHAT and CDR2 FQNNGV. The CDR3 sequence: CASSLSDGEKLFF. The CDR3, as DNA: TGTGCCAGCAGCTTATCGGATGGGGAAAAACTGTTTTTT.

This chain connects TRBV5-1 to TRBJ1-1; D may be TRBD1 (6 bases). V lost 3 bases to trimming and J lost 7 bases, with 13 bases between them. The CDR3 spans 13 residues. Germline CDR1 is SGHRS and CDR2 is YFSETQ. The CDR3 loop reads CASSSRGLIEAFF. The DNA of the CDR3 is TGCGCCAGCAGCTCCAGGGGTTTGATTGAAGCTTTCTTT.